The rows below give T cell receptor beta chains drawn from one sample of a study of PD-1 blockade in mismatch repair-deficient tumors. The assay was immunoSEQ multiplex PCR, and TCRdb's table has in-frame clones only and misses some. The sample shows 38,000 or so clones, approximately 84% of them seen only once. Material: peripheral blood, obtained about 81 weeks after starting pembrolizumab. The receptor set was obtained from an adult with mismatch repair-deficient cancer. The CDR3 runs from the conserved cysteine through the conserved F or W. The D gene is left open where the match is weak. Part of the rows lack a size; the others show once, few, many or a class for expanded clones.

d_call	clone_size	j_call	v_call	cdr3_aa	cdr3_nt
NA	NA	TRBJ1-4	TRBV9	CASSVASGLMGNEKLFF	TGTGCCAGCAGCGTAGCCTCCGGACTTATGGGGAATGAAAAACTGTTTTTT
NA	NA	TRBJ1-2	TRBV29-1	CSVQGSNYGYTF	TGCAGCGTCCAGGGGTCTAACTATGGCTACACCTTC
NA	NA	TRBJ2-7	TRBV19	CASSSPGVPYEQYF	TGTGCCAGTAGTAGCCCCGGGGTTCCCTACGAGCAGTACTTC
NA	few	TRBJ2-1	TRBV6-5	CASSYSKGHEQFF	TGTGCCAGCAGTTACTCGAAAGGGCATGAGCAGTTCTTC
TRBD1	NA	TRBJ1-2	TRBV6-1	CASSVWGGQGRINYGYTF	TGTGCCAGCAGTGTTTGGGGAGGACAGGGGAGGATCAACTATGGCTACACCTTC
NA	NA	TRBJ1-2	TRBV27	CASKGGGLGTNYGYTF	TGTGCCAGCAAAGGCGGGGGTTTGGGAACTAACTATGGCTACACCTTC
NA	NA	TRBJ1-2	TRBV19	CASRGFDYGYTF	TGTGCCAGTAGGGGGTTTGACTATGGCTACACCTTC
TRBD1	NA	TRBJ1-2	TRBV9	CASSAGTGLLDYGYTF	TGTGCCAGCAGCGCCGGGACAGGGTTGTTGGACTATGGCTACACCTTC
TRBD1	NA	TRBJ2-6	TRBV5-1	CASSLEGQGWAGANVLTF	TGCGCCAGCAGCTTGGAGGGACAGGGGTGGGCTGGGGCCAACGTCCTGACTTTC
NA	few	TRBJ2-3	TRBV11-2	CASSPGPGTDTQYF	TGTGCCAGCAGCCCAGGACCCGGCACAGATACGCAGTATTTT
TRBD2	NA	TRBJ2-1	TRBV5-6	CASSFLVKAGGTYNEQFF	TGTGCCAGCAGCTTCCTTGTCAAAGCGGGAGGTACCTACAATGAGCAGTTCTTC
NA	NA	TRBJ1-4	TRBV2	CASSEGRQATNEKLFF	TGTGCCAGCAGTGAAGGAAGACAGGCAACTAATGAAAAACTGTTTTTT
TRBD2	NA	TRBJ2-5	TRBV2	CASIKREGIIQETQYF	TGTGCCAGCATTAAGCGGGAGGGCATAATACAAGAGACCCAGTACTTC
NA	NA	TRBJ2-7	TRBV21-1	CASSANGLGTRGSQYF	TGTGCCAGCAGCGCAAATGGCCTCGGGACTAGAGGATCACAGTACTTC
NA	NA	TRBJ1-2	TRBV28	CASSNTLTVINYGYTF	TGTGCCAGCAGCAATACTCTTACAGTGATAAACTATGGCTACACCTTC
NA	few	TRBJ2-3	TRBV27	CASSFRTDYSTDTQYF	TGTGCCAGCAGTTTTAGAACAGACTATAGCACAGATACGCAGTATTTT
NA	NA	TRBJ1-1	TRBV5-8	CASSLAREYGSHTEAFF	TGTGCCAGCAGCTTGGCTCGGGAGTACGGATCACACACTGAAGCTTTCTTT
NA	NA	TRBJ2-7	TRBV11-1	CASSLGGTPGEQYF	TGTGCCAGCAGCTTAGGAGGGACTCCCGGGGAGCAGTACTTC
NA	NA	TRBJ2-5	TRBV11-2	CASSPGETQYF	TGTGCCAGCAGCCCAGGGGAGACCCAGTACTTC
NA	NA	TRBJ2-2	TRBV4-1	CASSQDIGSFPGELFF	TGCGCCAGCAGCCAAGATATCGGGAGTTTTCCCGGGGAGCTGTTTTTT
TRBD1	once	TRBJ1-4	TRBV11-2	CASSTPEGAYAKLFF	TGTGCCAGCAGCACGCCGGAGGGGGCATATGCAAAACTGTTTTTT
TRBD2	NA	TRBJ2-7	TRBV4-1	CASSQDGTSGLSSYEQYF	TGCGCCAGCAGCCAAGACGGGACTAGCGGGCTGTCCTCCTACGAGCAGTACTTC
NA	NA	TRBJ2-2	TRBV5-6	CASSVTGFGVGELFF	TGTGCCAGCAGCGTTACAGGGTTCGGTGTCGGGGAGCTGTTTTTT
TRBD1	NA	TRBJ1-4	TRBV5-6	CASSSVKRDRGSEKLFF	TGTGCCAGCAGCTCCGTAAAGAGGGACAGGGGAAGTGAAAAACTGTTTTTT
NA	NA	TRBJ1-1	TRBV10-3	CAISDPWSMNTEAFF	TGTGCCATCAGTGATCCTTGGTCCATGAACACTGAAGCTTTCTTT
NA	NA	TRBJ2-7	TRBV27	CASSLNGREQYF	TGTGCCAGCAGTTTGAATGGGCGCGAGCAGTACTTC
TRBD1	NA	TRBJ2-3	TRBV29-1	CSVDDRGFSDTQYF	TGCAGCGTTGATGACAGGGGATTTTCAGATACGCAGTATTTT
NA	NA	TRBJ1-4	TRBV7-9	CASSLAQGILEKLFF	TGTGCCAGCAGCTTAGCACAAGGGATTTTGGAAAAACTGTTTTTT
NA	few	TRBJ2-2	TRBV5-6	CASSLLGTSTGELFF	TGTGCCAGCAGCTTGCTGGGTACGTCCACCGGGGAGCTGTTTTTT
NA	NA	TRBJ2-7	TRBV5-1	CASSPQLATVYEQYF	TGCGCCAGCAGCCCGCAACTAGCCACCGTCTACGAGCAGTACTTC
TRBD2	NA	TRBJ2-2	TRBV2	CASSPQAGGTNTGELFF	TGTGCCAGCAGCCCCCAAGCGGGAGGTACTAACACCGGGGAGCTGTTTTTT
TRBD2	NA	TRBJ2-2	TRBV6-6	CASKLAGVVGELFF	TGTGCCAGCAAACTAGCGGGAGTCGTCGGGGAGCTGTTTTTT
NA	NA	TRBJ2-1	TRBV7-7	CASSMLRDMEQFF	TGTGCTAGCAGCATGCTAAGGGACATGGAGCAGTTCTTC
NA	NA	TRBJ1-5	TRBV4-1	CASSQGKGIHRLYSNQPQHF	TGCGCCAGCAGCCAAGGAAAGGGAATCCATCGACTTTATAGCAATCAGCCCCAGCATTTT
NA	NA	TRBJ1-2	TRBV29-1	CSVGDLGYTF	TGCAGCGTTGGGGATTTAGGCTACACCTTC
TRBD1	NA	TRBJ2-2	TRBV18	CASSPLGQGVTAGELFF	TGTGCCAGCTCACCACTGGGACAGGGAGTGACGGCCGGGGAGCTGTTTTTT